The 24 T cell receptor beta chains reported below all come from one sample, sequenced in a study of cytomegalovirus exposure and HLA in healthy donors. PCR involved 60 Vbeta and 13 Jbeta primers. Sequencing was performed with immunoSEQ multiplex PCR; in TCRdb, only in-frame clones are kept and a portion is missing. Found here are around 230,000 clones, around 79% of them singletons; the top ten hold over 1.5%. The sequenced sample was PBMCs. These receptors were taken from a male donor in good health and CMV-seronegative.

The gene calls are TRBV5-1 and TRBJ2-5; 12 bases are a match to TRBD2. From germline, CDR1 is SGHRS and CDR2 YFSETQ. The V gene end was trimmed by 1 base and the J gene end by 1 base; junction bases not matched to a gene: 8. The CDR3 is made up of 18 amino acids. CDR3 loop: CASSLSASGGAGQETQYF. CDR3 DNA sequence: TGCGCCAGCAGCTTGTCGGCTAGCGGGGGGGCAGGCCAAGAGACCCAGTACTTC.

The chain employs TRBV9 and TRBJ1-1, with 7 bases that match TRBD1. Germline assignment: CDR1 SGDLS and CDR2 YYNGEE. Trimming cost V 0 bases and J 8 bases; bases outside gene matches: 7. The CDR3 length is 14 residues. CDR3 region: CASSVADRALEAFF. CDR3 in DNA: TGTGCCAGCAGCGTAGCCGACAGGGCGCTCGAAGCTTTCTTT.

The chain joins TRBV10-1 to TRBJ2-5; D may be TRBD1 (5 bases). Trimming took 6 bases from V and 4 from J, leaving 9 bases between them. Germline-derived CDR1 and CDR2 are WNHNN and SYGVQD (reference sequence). The CDR3 is made up of 12 amino acids. The CDR3 DNA sequence: TGCGCCAGCAGAAGAACAGGAGAGACCCAGTACTTC. Protein sequence: CASRRTGETQYF.

This chain joins TRBV7-9 and TRBJ2-1; D is unclear. Trimming pared 1 base from V and 7 bases from J, leaving 11 bases between. This CDR3 has 14 amino acids. Germline V gene data show CDR1 as SEHNR and CDR2 as FQNEAQ (reference sequence). In nucleotides, the CDR3 is TGTGCCAGCAGCTTAGAGAGGTCAAATAATGAGCAGTTCTTC. Protein: CASSLERSNNEQFF.

V usage is TRBV29-1 and J usage is TRBJ1-1; 7 bases agree with TRBD1. Germline CDR1 SQVTM, CDR2 ANQGSEA. V shed 5 bases and J 0 bases; nucleotides not matched to a gene: 6. CDR3 length: 14 amino acids. Here the CDR3 DNA reads TGCAGCGTTACCACAGGGGCCATGAACACTGAAGCTTTCTTT. Protein product: CSVTTGAMNTEAFF.

This clone was detected only once. The chain is built from TRBV28 and TRBJ1-4; D remains ambiguous. The germline V gene has CDR1 MDHEN and CDR2 SYDVKM. V lost 3 bases and J 4 bases, leaving 9 bases between the germline ends. The CDR3 runs 14 residues. CDR3 sequence (DNA): TGTGCCAGCAGTTTGGAGGGCATTAATGAAAAACTGTTTTTT. Protein product: CASSLEGINEKLFF.

V and J are TRBV7-3 and TRBJ1-1, with 9 bases aligning to TRBD1. The J segment lost 0 bases and the V segment lost 3 bases, leaving 8 bases of the junction unmatched. CDR1 SGHTA and CDR2 FQGTGA come from the germline V gene. This CDR3 contains 17 residues. CDR3 sequence: CASSLGTGLGMNTEAFF. CDR3 nucleotide sequence: TGTGCCAGCAGCTTGGGGACAGGGTTGGGGATGAACACTGAAGCTTTCTTT.

The V call is TRBV7-3, the J call TRBJ2-2, with D possibly TRBD2 on 6 matching bases. CDR1 and CDR2 from the germline V gene are SGHTA and FQGTGA. This CDR3 spans 15 amino acids. V was clipped by 2 bases and J by 4 bases, with 11 bases between them. DNA for the CDR3: TGTGCCAGCAGCTTATACGGGAGAGGCACCGGGGAGCTGTTTTTT. Its translation: CASSLYGRGTGELFF.

V gene TRBV19 combines with J gene TRBJ2-2; D not certain. V was shortened by 3 bases and J by 3 bases, with 8 bases between the two germline ends. CDR3 size: 14 residues. CDR1 is LNHDA and CDR2 is SQIVND in the germline V gene (reference sequence). CDR3 coding DNA: TGTGCCAGTAGTATCTCTTTTCACACCGGGGAGCTGTTTTTT. Translation gives CASSISFHTGELFF.

As DNA, the CDR3 is TGTGCCAGCAGCGGGAAGACAGGATTGAACACTGAAGCTTTCTTT. As protein: CASSGKTGLNTEAFF. J is TRBJ1-1 and V is TRBV9; D perhaps matches TRBD1 (6 bases). Germline values: CDR1 SGDLS, CDR2 YYNGEE. The CDR3 consists of 15 residues. V was trimmed by 3 bases and J by 0 bases, leaving 12 bases between them.

The chain couples TRBV19 to TRBJ2-7, with TRBD1 identical over 9 bases. The CDR3 runs to 14 residues. The germline gives CDR1 LNHDA, CDR2 SQIVND (reference sequence). The V gene end was trimmed by 4 bases and the J gene end by 5 bases; junction bases not matched to a gene: 6. The CDR3 DNA sequence: TGTGCCAGTAGTAGTCCCGGGACAGGGAACGAGCAGTACTTC. It translates to CASSSPGTGNEQYF.

J is TRBJ2-3 and V is TRBV9; D is possibly TRBD2 (6 bases). This CDR3 spans 16 amino acids. The germline V and J ends were trimmed by 1 base and 2 bases, with 14 bases remaining between them. The germline V gene encodes CDR1 SGDLS and CDR2 YYNGEE. DNA for the CDR3: TGTGCCAGCAGCGTATACGCGGGGCGAGACACAGATACGCAGTATTTT. Protein product: CASSVYAGRDTDTQYF.

V gene TRBV7-2 combines with J gene TRBJ1-6; 8 nucleotides match TRBD1. J was trimmed by 5 bases and V by 5 bases; bases with no gene match: 8. Germline assignment: CDR1 SGHTA and CDR2 FQGNSA. The length of the CDR3 is 16 residues. The CDR3 loop reads CASSTSTGGNNSPLHF. The DNA of the CDR3 is TGTGCCAGCAGCACCTCTACAGGGGGGAATAATTCACCCCTCCACTTT.

This rearrangement joins TRBV6-1 to TRBJ1-5; D gene uncertain. Trimming stripped 8 bases from V and 4 bases from J, with 12 bases between. Germline V gene sequence: CDR1 MNHNS, CDR2 SASEGT. This CDR3 has 13 residues. The CDR3 loop reads CASWGRGNQPQHF. The CDR3 DNA follows: TGTGCCAGCTGGGGTCGGGGAAATCAGCCCCAGCATTTT.

The chain combines TRBV7-3 with TRBJ1-3; TRBD1 aligns across 10 bases. This CDR3 spans 15 amino acids. The ends lost 5 bases at V and 4 bases at J; junction bases unmatched: 5. The germline CDR1 and CDR2 sequences are SGHTA and FQGTGA. CDR3 nucleotides: TGTGCCAGCAGCCACGACAGGGGGCCAGGAAACACCATATATTTT. It codes for CASSHDRGPGNTIYF.

This chain uses TRBV5-6 with TRBJ1-1; D unclear. The CDR3 spans 14 residues. Trimming cost V 0 bases and J 0 bases, with 6 bases left between them. The germline CDR1 and CDR2 sequences are SGHDT and YYEEEE. CDR3: CASSLGGLNTEAFF. As DNA, the CDR3 is TGTGCCAGCAGCTTGGGAGGGCTGAACACTGAAGCTTTCTTT.

The V gene is TRBV5-1, the J gene TRBJ1-4; D remains ambiguous. The CDR3 length is 13 residues. Germline values: CDR1 SGHRS, CDR2 YFSETQ. V was cut by 4 bases and J by 5 bases, with 9 bases left in between. In DNA, the CDR3 is TGCGCCAGCAGCGGAGCTAAAAATGAAAAACTGTTTTTT. It specifies CASSGAKNEKLFF.

The chain links TRBV4-1 to TRBJ2-7, with no clear D. The V gene lost 4 bases and the J gene lost 3 bases, with 13 bases spanning the gap. Germline V gene lookup returns CDR1 MGHRA and CDR2 YSYEKL. CDR3 length: 14 residues. The CDR3 region has the DNA TGCGCCAGCAGCCCAGCACAGTACGACTACGAGCAGTACTTC. Amino acid sequence: CASSPAQYDYEQYF.

The chain has TRBV9 and TRBJ1-2; the D is unclear. In germline, CDR1 is SGDLS, CDR2 YYNGEE. The CDR3 totals 12 residues. Trimming took off 7 bases at V and 7 bases at J, with 14 bases between the two ends. CDR3 region: CASGPAGLGYTF. DNA for the CDR3: TGTGCCAGCGGGCCCGCGGGTCTTGGCTACACCTTC.

The rearrangement links TRBV28 to TRBJ2-7, with unresolved D. V was shortened by 6 bases and J by 0 bases, with 15 bases between the two germline ends. This CDR3 has 15 residues. From germline, CDR1 is MDHEN and CDR2 SYDVKM. The CDR3 DNA sequence: TGTGCCAGCAGCTCCCCCGGGTCCTACTCCTACGAGCAGTACTTC. Translation: CASSSPGSYSYEQYF. Using reference TRBV28 and TRBJ2-7 for the parts outside the CDR3, the full variable domain is DVKVTQSSRYLVKRTGEKVFLECVQDMDHENMFWYRQDPGLGLRLIYFSYDVKMKEKGDIPEGYSVSREKKERFSLILESASTNQTSMYLCASSSPGSYSYEQYFGPGTRLTVT.

This clone was picked up one time. V and J are TRBV5-1 and TRBJ2-1, with D maybe TRBD1 (6 bases). This CDR3 has 13 amino acids. The V end was cut by 7 bases, the J end by 8 bases, with 16 bases between. In germline, CDR1 is SGHRS, CDR2 YFSETQ. The CDR3 loop reads CASRHLGGDEQFF. The CDR3 DNA follows: TGCGCCAGCCGTCACCTTGGGGGCGATGAGCAGTTCTTC.

The chain carries TRBV5-1 and TRBJ2-7, with 7 bases aligning to TRBD1. Germline V gives CDR1 SGHRS, CDR2 YFSETQ. CDR3 size: 15 residues. The J segment lost 3 bases and the V segment lost 0 bases, leaving 6 bases of the junction unmatched. CDR3 in amino acids: CASSLAPGTDYEQYF. CDR3 in DNA: TGCGCCAGCAGCTTGGCCCCCGGGACAGACTACGAGCAGTACTTC.

Points on this clone: At the DNA level, this CDR3 is encoded by other sequences in the same sample as well. The gene calls are TRBV18 and TRBJ1-1; the D is unclear. From germline, CDR1 is KGHSH and CDR2 LQKENI. V was clipped by 3 bases and J by 1 base, with 6 bases between them. The CDR3 is 13 residues long. The chain's CDR3 is CASSPAGNTEAFF. The CDR3, as DNA: TGTGCCAGCTCACCGGCTGGGAACACTGAAGCTTTCTTT.

The chain combines TRBV29-1 with TRBJ2-5; 15 bases align to TRBD2. Near its end, the DNA agrees better with TRBJ2-7, so the J call may be wrong. Per germline, CDR1 SQVTM and CDR2 ANQGSEA. The CDR3 covers 14 residues. For the CDR3, the DNA is TGCAGCGTTTCCGGGACTAGCGGGAGGTACGAGCAGTACTTC. Translated, it gives CSVSGTSGRYEQYF.